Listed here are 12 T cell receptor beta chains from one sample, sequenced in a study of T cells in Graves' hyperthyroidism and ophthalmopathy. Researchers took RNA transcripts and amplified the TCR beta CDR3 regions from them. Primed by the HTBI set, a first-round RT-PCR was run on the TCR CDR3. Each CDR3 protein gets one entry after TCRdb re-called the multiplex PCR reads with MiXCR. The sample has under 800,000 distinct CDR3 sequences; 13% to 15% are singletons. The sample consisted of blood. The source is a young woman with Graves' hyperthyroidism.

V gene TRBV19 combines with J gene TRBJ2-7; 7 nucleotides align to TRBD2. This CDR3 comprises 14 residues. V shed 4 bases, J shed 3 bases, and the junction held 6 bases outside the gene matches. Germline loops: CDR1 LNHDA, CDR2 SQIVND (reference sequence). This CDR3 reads CASSNAGVFYEQYF. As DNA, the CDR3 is TGTGCCAGTAGTAACGCGGGAGTATTCTACGAGCAGTACTTC.

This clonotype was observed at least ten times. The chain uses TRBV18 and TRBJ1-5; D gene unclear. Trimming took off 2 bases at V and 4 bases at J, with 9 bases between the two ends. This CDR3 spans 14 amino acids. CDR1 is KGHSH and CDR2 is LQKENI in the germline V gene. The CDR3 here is CASSPFTENQPQHF. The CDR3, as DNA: TGTGCCAGCTCACCATTTACAGAAAATCAGCCCCAGCATTTT.

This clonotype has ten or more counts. This CDR3 is CASSSRTGTDTQYF. The DNA for the CDR3 is TGTGCCAGCAGCTCCAGGACGGGCACAGATACGCAGTATTTT. The gene calls are TRBV11-3 and TRBJ2-3; D is unresolved. The CDR3 covers 14 residues. V lost 4 bases and J 1 base, leaving 9 bases between the germline ends. Germline CDR1 reads SGHNT; CDR2 reads YENEEA. The whole variable domain, filled in from reference TRBV11-3 and TRBJ2-3, reads EAGVVQSPRYKIIEKKQPVAFWCNPISGHNTLYWYLQNLGQGPELLIRYENEEAVDDSQLPKDRFSAERLKGVDSTLKIQPAELGDSAVYLCASSSRTGTDTQYFGPGTRLTVL.

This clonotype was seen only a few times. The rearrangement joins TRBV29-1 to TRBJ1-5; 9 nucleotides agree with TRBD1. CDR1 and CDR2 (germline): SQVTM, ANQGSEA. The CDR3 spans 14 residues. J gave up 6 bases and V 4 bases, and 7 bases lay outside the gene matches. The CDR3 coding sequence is TGCAGCGTTGCTTCCGGGACAGGGTTTCAGCCCCAGCATTTT. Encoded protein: CSVASGTGFQPQHF.

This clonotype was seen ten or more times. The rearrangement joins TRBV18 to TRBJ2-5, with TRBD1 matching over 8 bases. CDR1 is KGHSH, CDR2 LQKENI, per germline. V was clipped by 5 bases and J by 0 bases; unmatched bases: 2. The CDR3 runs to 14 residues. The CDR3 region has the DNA TGTGCCAGCTCAGGACAGGGATACCAAGAGACCCAGTACTTC. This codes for CASSGQGYQETQYF.

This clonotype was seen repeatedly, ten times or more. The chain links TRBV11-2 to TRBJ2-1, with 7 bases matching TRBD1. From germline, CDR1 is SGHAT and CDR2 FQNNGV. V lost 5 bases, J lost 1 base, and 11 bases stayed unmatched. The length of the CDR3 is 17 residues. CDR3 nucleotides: TGTGCCAGCAGCCAGAGGGGACAGCTCAATTCCTACAATGAGCAGTTCTTC. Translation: CASSQRGQLNSYNEQFF. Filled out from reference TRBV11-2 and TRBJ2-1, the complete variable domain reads EAGVAQSPRYKIIEKRQSVAFWCNPISGHATLYWYQQILGQGPKLLIQFQNNGVVDDSQLPKDRFSAERLKGVDSTLKIQPAKLEDSAVYLCASSQRGQLNSYNEQFFGPGTRLTVL.

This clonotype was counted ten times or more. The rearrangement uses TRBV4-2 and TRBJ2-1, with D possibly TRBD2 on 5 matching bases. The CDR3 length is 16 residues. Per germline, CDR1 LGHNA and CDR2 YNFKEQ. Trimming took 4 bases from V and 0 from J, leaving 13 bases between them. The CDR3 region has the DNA TGTGCCAGCAGCCCTCTCGCGGGCATCTCCTACAATGAGCAGTTCTTC. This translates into CASSPLAGISYNEQFF.

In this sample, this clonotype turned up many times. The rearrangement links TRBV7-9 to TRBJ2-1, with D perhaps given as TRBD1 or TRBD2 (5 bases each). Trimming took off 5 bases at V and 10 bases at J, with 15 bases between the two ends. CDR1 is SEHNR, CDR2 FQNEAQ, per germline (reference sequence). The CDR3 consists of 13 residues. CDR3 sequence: CASSPTAGTEQFF. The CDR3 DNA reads TGTGCCAGCAGCCCGACCGCCGGGACCGAGCAGTTCTTC.

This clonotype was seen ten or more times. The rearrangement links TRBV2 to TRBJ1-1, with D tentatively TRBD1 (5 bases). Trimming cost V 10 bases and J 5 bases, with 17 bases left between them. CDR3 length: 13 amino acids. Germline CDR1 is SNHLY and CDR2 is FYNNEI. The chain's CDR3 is CAINRRRGTEAFF. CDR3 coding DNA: TGTGCCATCAACAGGCGGAGGGGTACTGAAGCTTTCTTT.

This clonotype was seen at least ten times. CDR3 in DNA: TGTGCCAGCAGTATCGACGGACCGAGCCTAGCTTTCTTT. Translation: CASSIDGPSLAFF. The V and J genes are TRBV12-3 or TRBV12-4 and TRBJ1-1; no clear D. The germline V and J ends were trimmed by 5 bases and 10 bases, with 17 bases remaining between them. The CDR3 is 13 amino acids.

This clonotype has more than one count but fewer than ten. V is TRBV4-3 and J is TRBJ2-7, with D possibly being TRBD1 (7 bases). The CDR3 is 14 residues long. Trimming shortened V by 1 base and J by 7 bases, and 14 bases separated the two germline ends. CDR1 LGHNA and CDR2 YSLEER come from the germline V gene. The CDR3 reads CASSQGQGGREQYF. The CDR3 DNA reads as TGCGCCAGCAGCCAAGGACAGGGAGGTAGGGAGCAGTACTTC.

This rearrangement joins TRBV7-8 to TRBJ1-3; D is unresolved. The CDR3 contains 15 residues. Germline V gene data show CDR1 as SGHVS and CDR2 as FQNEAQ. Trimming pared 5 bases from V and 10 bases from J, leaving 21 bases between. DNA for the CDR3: TGTGCCAGCAGCGACGGAAGGGTCTCTATGGGTACCATATATTTT. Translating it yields CASSDGRVSMGTIYF.